Listed below are T cell receptor beta chains from one sample, sequenced in a study of cytomegalovirus exposure and HLA in healthy donors. Produced via immunoSEQ multiplex PCR; TCRdb's table is partial and in-frame only. The table lists about 180,000 clones, about four fifths of them singletons. Sequencing was performed on PBMCs. Receptors originate from a woman in her 50s in good health and CMV-seronegative. Each CDR3 is given with its conserved first and last residue. A D gene is named only where the DNA matches it firmly. Not all rows give a size; the values are once, few, many and, for expanded clones, a class.

d_gene	abundance	v_gene	j_gene	CDR3nt	CDR3aa
TRBD2	NA	TRBV7-2	TRBJ2-7	TGTGCCAGCAGCCCCCAGACTAGCGGGGCCTACGAGCAGTACTTC	CASSPQTSGAYEQYF
NA	few	TRBV6-5	TRBJ2-7	TGTGCCAGCAGTGAAGACATTTTCGTCGAGCAGTACTTC	CASSEDIFVEQYF
NA	NA	TRBV6-6	TRBJ2-1	TGTGCCAGCAGTTTAGGGGGACCCGTTTACAATGAGCAGTTCTTC	CASSLGGPVYNEQFF
TRBD2	NA	TRBV5-1	TRBJ2-3	TGCGCCAGCAGCTTGGGGACTAGCGGGCTATCGGATACGCAGTATTTT	CASSLGTSGLSDTQYF
TRBD2	once	TRBV7-2	TRBJ2-2	TGTGCCAGCAGTTGGATAGCGGGGGACGGGGAGCTGTTTTTT	CASSWIAGDGELFF
TRBD2	NA	TRBV27	TRBJ2-7	TGTGCCAGCAGTTTGGGGGGGGAGCAGTACTTC	CASSLGGEQYF
TRBD2	NA	TRBV9	TRBJ2-3	TGTGCCAGCAGCGTAGAACGAACGACATCCAGGACTAGCGGTGAAAGGAATACGCAGTATTTT	CASSVERTTSRTSGERNTQYF
NA	NA	TRBV6-6	TRBJ1-1	TGTGCCAGCAGTCAATCCTACAGGGACACTGAAGCTTTCTTT	CASSQSYRDTEAFF
TRBD2	NA	TRBV7-8	TRBJ2-7	TGTGCCAGCAGCTTAGTTAGTCCGGGACTAGCGGACATTGCAAGCTCCTACGAGCAGTACTTC	CASSLVSPGLADIASSYEQYF
NA	NA	TRBV14	TRBJ2-7	TGTGCCAGCAGCCAAGTTGGGGCCAACTACGAGCAGTACTTC	CASSQVGANYEQYF
NA	NA	TRBV28	TRBJ2-5	TGTGCCAGCACCCCCCCGGAGGGCGCTGAAGAGACCCAGTACTTC	CASTPPEGAEETQYF
TRBD1	NA	TRBV25-1	TRBJ1-4	TGTGCCAGCGGTGACAGGGGGTTTTTT	CASGDRGFF
NA	NA	TRBV28	TRBJ1-1	TGTGCCAGCAGTCCGTGGGAGCCTTTCCGGGCCTCCGACACTGAAGCTTTCTTT	CASSPWEPFRASDTEAFF
TRBD2	NA	TRBV11-3	TRBJ2-1	TGTGCCAGCAGCTCGACTAGCGGGAGGGTGGATGAGCAGTTCTTC	CASSSTSGRVDEQFF
TRBD1	NA	TRBV27	TRBJ1-6	TGTGCCAGCAGTTTATCGCCAGGGGGTGCGCGATCCCTCCACTTT	CASSLSPGGARSLHF
TRBD2	NA	TRBV30	TRBJ2-3	TGTGCCTGGAGTCCGGGGGGGGATACGCAGTATTTT	CAWSPGGDTQYF
NA	NA	TRBV6-5	TRBJ2-1	TGTGCCAGCAGTTACCAGGAGGGGTATAATGAGCAGTTCTTC	CASSYQEGYNEQFF
TRBD1	NA	TRBV5-8	TRBJ1-6	TGTGCCACGGACAGGAGCTCCTATAATTCACCCCTCCACTTT	CATDRSSYNSPLHF
TRBD1	NA	TRBV5-1	TRBJ2-1	TGCGCCAGCAGCCAGGGACAGGTCGGCAATGAGCAGTTCTTC	CASSQGQVGNEQFF
NA	NA	TRBV7-2	TRBJ1-3	TGTGCCAGCAGCCGGACTTCTGGCCCCCAGCTTACTGGAAACACCATATATTTT	CASSRTSGPQLTGNTIYF
TRBD2	NA	TRBV28	TRBJ2-7	TGTGCCAGCAGGACCTCCAGCGGGAGTGCAAAGCAGTACTTC	CASRTSSGSAKQYF
TRBD1	NA	TRBV27	TRBJ2-7	TGTGCCAGCAGGCCCGACAGGGTTCTAGGGGACGAGCAGTACTTC	CASRPDRVLGDEQYF
TRBD1	NA	TRBV9	TRBJ1-1	TGTGCCAGCAGCGTGACGACAGGGCGGACTGAAGCTTTCTTT	CASSVTTGRTEAFF
TRBD1	NA	TRBV28	TRBJ1-5	TGTGCCAGCAGACCGGGACAGGGTAGCAATCAGCCCCAGCATTTT	CASRPGQGSNQPQHF
NA	NA	TRBV14	TRBJ1-1	TGTGCCAGCAGCCAAGATGTGCGGAACACTGAAGCTTTCTTT	CASSQDVRNTEAFF
NA	NA	TRBV9	TRBJ2-1	TGTGCCAGCAGCGTAGCGGTAGAACTAGGGGGGGGTGAGCAGTTCTTC	CASSVAVELGGGEQFF
NA	NA	TRBV7-8	TRBJ1-1	TGTGCCAGCATCAGCGGGAGGAACACTGAAGCTTTCTTT	CASISGRNTEAFF
TRBD2	few	TRBV18	TRBJ2-3	TGTGCCAGCTCACCTTCCTTGGGGCTAGCGGTGTTGGATACGCAGTATTTT	CASSPSLGLAVLDTQYF
TRBD2	NA	TRBV7-9	TRBJ2-5	TGTGCCAGCAGCTTGGATGGGACTAGCGGGCTCCGGGAGTACTTC	CASSLDGTSGLREYF
NA	NA	TRBV2	TRBJ1-1	TGTGCCAGCAGTGCAGTCCAGGGCCTGGAAGCTTTCTTT	CASSAVQGLEAFF
TRBD2	NA	TRBV27	TRBJ2-7	TGTGCCAGCAGTTTAAAACTAGCGGGAGTGTCCTACGAGCAGTACTTC	CASSLKLAGVSYEQYF
TRBD1	once	TRBV5-1	TRBJ2-5	TGCGCCAGCAGCCTGCGGACAGGGGGACACCAAGAGACCCAGTACTTC	CASSLRTGGHQETQYF
TRBD1	once	TRBV6-5	TRBJ1-2	TGTGCCAGCAGTTTTGGGACAGAATATGGCTACACCTTC	CASSFGTEYGYTF
NA	NA	TRBV20-1	TRBJ1-2	TGCAGTGCCTTATTTTCTAGAGGCTACACCTTC	CSALFSRGYTF
NA	NA	TRBV2	TRBJ1-3	TGTGCCAGCAGGGGGCGCTCTTCTGGAAACACCATATATTTT	CASRGRSSGNTIYF
TRBD2	NA	TRBV5-4	TRBJ2-3	TGTGCCAGCAGCCGAACTAGCGGGACCTACACAGATACGCAGTATTTT	CASSRTSGTYTDTQYF
NA	few	TRBV28	TRBJ1-5	TGTGCCAGCAGTTTCCGGGTTCAGCCCCAGCATTTT	CASSFRVQPQHF
TRBD1	NA	TRBV5-6	TRBJ2-7	TGTGCCAGCAGGTTTGCCGGGACAGGGGGCAACGAGCAGTACTTC	CASRFAGTGGNEQYF
NA	few	TRBV6-6	TRBJ1-4	TGTGCCAGCAACTCGGGAGTTTTAAATGAAAAACTGTTTTTT	CASNSGVLNEKLFF
NA	NA	TRBV28	TRBJ2-5	TGTGCCTGCGCAGGGTACCAAGAGACCCAGTACTTC	CACAGYQETQYF